This entry lists 31 T cell receptor beta chains sequenced from one sample in a study of blood T cell repertoires in COVID-19. This table comes from immunoSEQ multiplex PCR, and its TCRdb copy is limited to in-frame clones, with some not included. Of approximately 170,000 clones listed, roughly nine tenths are singletons. Specimen: peripheral blood. All receptors come from a man aged 30-40 years with acute or convalescent COVID-19.

The chain has TRBV9 and TRBJ2-2; 11 bases align to TRBD2. Trimming took 4 bases from V and 1 from J; bases not matched to a gene: 3. The germline CDR1 and CDR2 sequences are SGDLS and YYNGEE. The CDR3 contains 16 residues. CDR3 loop: CASSNGLAGNTGELFF. The CDR3 bases are TGTGCCAGCAGCAACGGACTAGCGGGGAACACCGGGGAGCTGTTTTTT.

The V call is TRBV5-1, the J call TRBJ2-3; tentatively, D is TRBD2 (5 bases). CDR3 length: 15 amino acids. V was pared by 0 bases and J by 4 bases, with 12 bases between. Germline V gene data show CDR1 as SGHRS and CDR2 as YFSETQ. The CDR3 is CASSLVASSADTQYF. The CDR3 DNA sequence: TGCGCCAGCAGCTTGGTAGCGTCCAGTGCAGATACGCAGTATTTT.

V is TRBV19 and J is TRBJ2-1, with a tentative D call TRBD1 (6 bases). V was clipped by 5 bases and J by 3 bases, with 17 bases between them. The CDR3 is made up of 16 amino acids. The V gene's germline CDR1 is LNHDA and CDR2 SQIVND (reference sequence). The CDR3 DNA sequence: TGTGCCAGTAGTCAAACCAGGGGTATGGACTACAATGAGCAGTTCTTC. This gives the protein CASSQTRGMDYNEQFF.

The chain carries TRBV4-1 and TRBJ1-2; 7 nucleotides agree with TRBD1. Germline-derived CDR1 and CDR2 are MGHRA and YSYEKL. V dropped 1 base and J dropped 4; count of bases not matched to a gene: 9. CDR3 length: 16 amino acids. The CDR3 coding sequence is TGCGCCAGCAGCCAAGGGACAGGAGGTTTCGGCTATGGCTACACCTTC. This gives the protein CASSQGTGGFGYGYTF.

The chain joins TRBV19 to TRBJ2-7; TRBD1 is a possible D gene (6 bases). From germline, CDR1 is LNHDA and CDR2 SQIVND (reference sequence). The CDR3 contains 13 residues. Trimming stripped 4 bases from V and 5 bases from J, with 12 bases between. The CDR3 sequence: CASSKDSPHEQYF. In nucleotides, the CDR3 is TGTGCCAGTAGTAAGGACAGTCCCCACGAGCAGTACTTC.

The chain has TRBV9 and TRBJ2-7, with D maybe TRBD1 (6 bases). The germline gives CDR1 SGDLS, CDR2 YYNGEE. This CDR3 is built from 15 residues. V was pared by 0 bases and J by 4 bases, with 14 bases between. The CDR3 coding sequence is TGTGCCAGCAGCGTAGGATCGACAGGAGAATACGAGCAGTACTTC. Translating it yields CASSVGSTGEYEQYF.

J is TRBJ1-1 and V is TRBV5-1; D gene uncertain. The CDR3 spans 13 residues. CDR1 SGHRS and CDR2 YFSETQ come from the germline V gene. Trimming took 5 bases from V and 0 from J, leaving 8 bases between them. CDR3 residues: CASRVGVNTEAFF. The DNA of the CDR3 is TGCGCCAGCAGGGTTGGAGTGAACACTGAAGCTTTCTTT.

The chain has TRBV6-5 and TRBJ1-2; 12 bases are shared with TRBD1. V gave up 6 bases and J gave up 2 bases; unmatched junction bases: 4. The CDR3 consists of 15 residues. The germline gives CDR1 MNHEY, CDR2 SVGAGI. The CDR3 reads CASSPGTGGNYGYTF. CDR3 coding DNA: TGTGCCAGCAGCCCCGGGACAGGGGGCAACTATGGCTACACCTTC.

The chain has TRBV18 and TRBJ2-2; D call uncertain. The CDR3 contains 14 residues. Germline V gene data show CDR1 as KGHSH and CDR2 as LQKENI. Trimming left V 3 bases short and J 1 base short, with 6 bases between. The DNA for the CDR3 is TGTGCCAGCTCACCCCAGCGGAACACCGGGGAGCTGTTTTTT. It codes for CASSPQRNTGELFF.

V usage is TRBV5-4 and J usage is TRBJ1-2; 8 bases match TRBD1. Germline trimming cut 3 bases from V and 6 bases from J; bases unmatched to any gene: 4. The V gene's germline CDR1 is SGHNT and CDR2 YYREEE (reference sequence). This CDR3 contains 13 residues. This chain's CDR3 is CASSSDRADGYTF. The CDR3 DNA follows: TGTGCCAGCAGCTCGGACAGGGCTGATGGCTACACCTTC.

The chain uses TRBV9 and TRBJ2-1; a possible D gene is TRBD1 (6 bases). V was shortened by 0 bases and J by 2 bases, with 12 bases between the two germline ends. From germline, CDR1 is SGDLS and CDR2 YYNGEE. The CDR3 extends over 16 amino acids. CDR3 residues: CASSVDSGVTYNEQFF. CDR3 nucleotides: TGTGCCAGCAGCGTAGATTCAGGGGTCACCTACAATGAGCAGTTCTTC. Combining the CDR3 with reference TRBV9 and TRBJ2-1 gives the whole variable domain DSGVTQTPKHLITATGQRVTLRCSPRSGDLSVYWYQQSLDQGLQFLIQYYNGEERAKGNILERFSAQQFPDLHSELNLSSLELGDSALYFCASSVDSGVTYNEQFFGPGTRLTVL.

J is TRBJ1-1 and V is TRBV30; 7 bases fit TRBD1. V lost 2 bases to trimming and J lost 0 bases; unmatched junction nucleotides: 3. Germline V CDR1 and CDR2: GTSNPN, SVGIG (reference sequence). The CDR3 totals 14 residues. CDR3 protein: CAWSPGQLNTEAFF. The CDR3, as DNA: TGTGCCTGGAGTCCGGGACAGTTGAACACTGAAGCTTTCTTT.

The chain has TRBV5-1 and TRBJ1-2; TRBD1 is a possible D gene (5 bases). The CDR3 spans 12 residues. Germline V CDR1 and CDR2: SGHRS, YFSETQ. V lost 4 bases, J lost 5 bases, and 9 bases lay in between. CDR3 protein: CASSPEGYGYTF. In DNA, the CDR3 is TGCGCCAGCAGCCCGGAGGGGTATGGCTACACCTTC.

The chain has TRBV19 and TRBJ2-3, with TRBD1 matching 8 bases. Looked up from germline, CDR1 is LNHDA and CDR2 is SQIVND (reference sequence). This CDR3 comprises 14 residues. Germline trimming cut 5 bases from V and 4 bases from J; bases unmatched to any gene: 5. The CDR3 region is CASSSGQVADTQYF. For the CDR3, the DNA is TGTGCCAGTAGTTCGGGACAGGTCGCAGATACGCAGTATTTT.

This clone is a singleton in its sample. The rearrangement links TRBV19 to TRBJ1-2, with 9 bases matching TRBD1. CDR3 length: 15 residues. Trimming removed 0 bases from V and 7 bases from J; junction bases left unmatched: 6. Germline lookup yields CDR1 LNHDA and CDR2 SQIVND (reference sequence). As DNA, the CDR3 is TGTGCCAGTAGTATAGAAGACAGGGGGTCAGGTGGCTACACCTTC. Translating it yields CASSIEDRGSGGYTF.

The chain links TRBV14 to TRBJ2-1, with a possible D match to TRBD2 (6 bases). The CDR3 has 16 residues. V gave up 5 bases and J gave up 0 bases, with 14 bases separating them. Germline V gene lookup returns CDR1 SGHDN and CDR2 FVKESK. CDR3 sequence (DNA): TGTGCCAGCAGCGCCCGACTAGGGAGCTCCTACAATGAGCAGTTCTTC. It encodes CASSARLGSSYNEQFF.

J is TRBJ2-3 and V is TRBV7-6, with D perhaps matching TRBD1 (5 bases). This CDR3 spans 15 amino acids. V lost 5 bases to trimming and J lost 2 bases, with 14 bases between them. CDR1 and CDR2 (germline): SGHVS, FNYEAQ. The CDR3 reads CASSRSGAYTDTQYF. CDR3 DNA sequence: TGTGCCAGCAGCCGTAGTGGGGCCTACACAGATACGCAGTATTTT.

The J gene is TRBJ2-3, the V gene TRBV15; TRBD2 matches at 8 bases. Germline-derived CDR1 and CDR2 are LNHNV and YYDKDF (reference sequence). This CDR3 contains 14 residues. The junction had 6 bases not matched to a gene; V was cut back by 8 bases and J by 2 bases. The CDR3 loop is CATQTGGTTDTQYF. DNA of the CDR3: TGTGCCACCCAGACGGGGGGGACCACAGATACGCAGTATTTT.

The rearrangement uses TRBV3-1 (or the pseudogene TRBV3-2) and TRBJ1-3; possible D gene TRBD1, 5 bases. The CDR3 is made up of 16 amino acids. V lost 2 bases and J lost 1, with 12 bases in between. Germline-derived CDR1 and CDR2 are LGHDT and YNNKEL (reference sequence). The DNA for the CDR3 is TGTGCCAGCAGCCAATTTCTCGGGGGGTCTGGAAACACCATATATTTT. Amino acids: CASSQFLGGSGNTIYF.

This chain connects TRBV5-6 to TRBJ2-2, with 9 bases fitting TRBD2. CDR3 length equals 15 residues. Unmatched junction bases numbered 8, after V lost 5 bases and J lost 6 bases. CDR1 and CDR2 from the germline V gene are SGHDT and YYEEEE. The CDR3 DNA sequence: TGTGCCAGCAGACCCGGGACTAGCTTTCCCGGGGAGCTGTTTTTT. The encoded protein is CASRPGTSFPGELFF.

V gene TRBV2 combines with J gene TRBJ1-1, with D tentatively TRBD1 (6 bases). The CDR3 covers 13 residues. CDR1 and CDR2 from the germline V gene are SNHLY and FYNNEI. Trimming removed 8 bases from V and 1 base from J, with 11 bases in between. The CDR3 DNA sequence: TGTGCCAGCGGGGGCGACACGAACACTGAAGCTTTCTTT. Amino acids: CASGGDTNTEAFF.

The V and J genes are TRBV29-1 and TRBJ2-1; D call uncertain. Germline CDR1 reads SQVTM; CDR2 reads ANQGSEA. Trimming removed 6 bases at V and 0 bases at J, with 9 bases between. The CDR3 extends over 13 amino acids. The CDR3 bases are TGCAGCGTATTGCCCAGCTCCTACAATGAGCAGTTCTTC. Translated: CSVLPSSYNEQFF.

This chain joins TRBV18 and TRBJ2-7; maybe TRBD2 (5 bases). This CDR3 is 16 amino acids long. Per germline, CDR1 KGHSH and CDR2 LQKENI. V gave up 0 bases and J gave up 2 bases, with 14 bases separating them. The CDR3 spells CASSPPKGALAYEQYF. CDR3 in DNA: TGTGCCAGCTCACCACCGAAGGGAGCCTTGGCCTACGAGCAGTACTTC.

The chain employs TRBV12-3 or TRBV12-4 and TRBJ2-1; 8 bases are shared with TRBD2. The CDR3 sequence is 13 residues long. Unmatched junction bases numbered 4, after V lost 6 bases and J lost 6 bases. CDR3 bases: TGTGCCAGCAGAAGCGGGAGCTCCAATGAGCAGTTCTTC. It yields the protein CASRSGSSNEQFF.

A word on this clone: The junction differs from germline at one of its ends, possibly a read error. This chain connects TRBV7-7 to TRBJ2-1; 8 nucleotides agree with TRBD2. The CDR3 has 14 amino acids. CDR1 and CDR2 from the germline V gene are SSHAT and FNYEAQ (reference sequence). The CDR3 loop reads CASSFGTRGNEQFF. CDR3 bases: TGTGCTAGCAGCTTCGGGACTAGGGGCAATGAGCAGTTCTTC. The full variable domain, in which reference TRBV7-7 and TRBJ2-1 provide the parts outside the CDR3, is GAGVSQSPRYKVTKRGQDVTLRCDPISSHATLYWYQQALGQGPEFLTYFNYEAQPDKSGLPSDRFSAERPEGSISTLTIQRTEQRDSAMYRCASSFGTRGNEQFFGPGTRLTVL.

This chain joins TRBV2 and TRBJ2-1, with 7 bases identical to TRBD1. The V gene end was trimmed by 6 bases and the J gene end by 3 bases; junction bases not matched to a gene: 2. The germline gives CDR1 SNHLY, CDR2 FYNNEI. This CDR3 spans 13 amino acids. CDR3 DNA: TGTGCCAGCAGGAGGGACAGCTACAATGAGCAGTTCTTC. This codes for CASRRDSYNEQFF.

V is TRBV19 and J is TRBJ1-1, with 10 bases fitting TRBD1. Germline V gene data show CDR1 as LNHDA and CDR2 as SQIVND (reference sequence). This CDR3 region has 14 residues. V gave up 5 bases and J gave up 5 bases; unmatched junction bases: 5. The CDR3 spells CASSDRGLGTEAFF. Written as DNA, the CDR3 is TGTGCCAGTAGTGACAGGGGGCTTGGGACTGAAGCTTTCTTT.

The chain uses TRBV28 and TRBJ2-5, with TRBD2 matching 9 bases. The germline CDR1 and CDR2 sequences are MDHEN and SYDVKM. The CDR3 runs 16 residues. V shed 1 base, J shed 5 bases, and the junction held 8 bases outside the gene matches. The CDR3 nucleotides are TGTGCCAGCAGTTTATATCCAGCGGGGGGCCATGAGACCCAGTACTTC. Translation: CASSLYPAGGHETQYF.

This chain joins TRBV30 and TRBJ1-5; D gene unclear. The germline V gene has CDR1 GTSNPN and CDR2 SVGIG (reference sequence). The V end lost 4 bases, the J end lost 4 bases, and 11 bases lay between the germline ends. The CDR3 runs 13 residues. For the CDR3, the DNA is TGTGCCTGGACGCGGGAAAGTAATCAGCCCCAGCATTTT. Translated: CAWTRESNQPQHF. Using reference TRBV30 and TRBJ1-5 for the parts outside the CDR3, the full variable domain is SQTIHQWPATLVQPVGSPLSLECTVEGTSNPNLYWYRQAAGRGLQLLFYSVGIGQISSEVPQNLSASRPQDRQFILSSKKLLLSDSGFYLCAWTRESNQPQHFGDGTRLSIL.

This clone was seen only a few times. This chain links TRBV2 with TRBJ2-7; a possible D gene is TRBD1 (5 bases). The V end was cut by 4 bases, the J end by 10 bases, with 11 bases between. Germline assignment: CDR1 SNHLY and CDR2 FYNNEI. This CDR3 is 11 amino acids long. CDR3 amino acids: CASSGLQGQYF. The CDR3 nucleotides read TGTGCCAGCAGTGGCTTGCAGGGACAGTACTTC. The full variable domain, rest sourced from reference TRBV2 and TRBJ2-7, is EPEVTQTPSHQVTQMGQEVILRCVPISNHLYFYWYRQILGQKVEFLVSFYNNEISEKSEIFDDQFSVERPDGSNFTLKIRSTKLEDSAMYFCASSGLQGQYFGPGTRLTVT.

This clone was observed once. This chain joins TRBV5-6 and TRBJ1-2; tentatively, D is TRBD1 (5 bases). Trimming pared 4 bases from V and 1 base from J, leaving 8 bases between. In germline, CDR1 is SGHDT, CDR2 YYEEEE. The CDR3 extends over 13 amino acids. The CDR3 spells CASSLTVNYGYTF. CDR3 coding DNA: TGTGCCAGCAGCCTGACAGTTAACTATGGCTACACCTTC. The full variable domain, in which reference TRBV5-6 and TRBJ1-2 provide the parts outside the CDR3, is DAGVTQSPTHLIKTRGQQVTLRCSPKSGHDTVSWYQQALGQGPQFIFQYYEEEERQRGNFPDRFSGHQFPNYSSELNVNALLLGDSALYLCASSLTVNYGYTFGSGTRLTVV.